This T cell receptor (beta chain) is from a study of T cells in Graves' hyperthyroidism and ophthalmopathy. The source of the PBMCs was over 8.5 ml of fresh peripheral blood. TCR beta CDR3 region amplification was performed from RNA transcripts. The primer set for the first-round RT-PCR of the TCR CDR3 was HTBI. One entry per CDR3 protein results from TCRdb running MiXCR on the multiplex PCR reads. The data show about 400,000 distinct CDR3 sequences, about a sixth seen once. General observations from the study: Stable hyperthyroidism was separated from ophthalmopathy by a model based on 13 V-J features.

This clonotype was observed a handful of times. Its cognate antigen is unknown. The V and J ends lost 4 bases and 4 bases respectively, with 26 bases between them. This CDR3 spans 18 amino acids. Germline V CDR1 and CDR2: SGHDN, FVKESK. The receptor was derived from a woman between 18 and 29 years old with Graves' hyperthyroidism that later progressed to Graves' ophthalmopathy. The sequenced sample was blood. The chain links TRBV14 to TRBJ2-7; D not certain. CDR3 in DNA: TGTGCCAGCAGCCCATCCATCCCCCGGTACAGAGTTGGGTACGAGCAGTACTTC. It is translated as CASSPSIPRYRVGYEQYF.